This T cell receptor (beta chain) appears in the sequencing data of a study of blood T cell repertoires in COVID-19. The wider study: Acute-phase and convalescent COVID-19 samples originated in the United States, Italy and Spain.

Trimming pared 1 base from V and 4 bases from J, leaving 10 bases between. Per the germline V gene, CDR1 is LGHNA and CDR2 is YSLEER. The CDR3 has 14 residues. Only in-frame clones appear in the TCRdb table, and some are missing; sequencing was by immunoSEQ multiplex PCR. The sample includes about 99,000 clones, roughly 82% seen only once; the top ten take about 4.8%. The sequence was obtained from a man in his fifties or sixties with acute or convalescent COVID-19. The rearrangement uses TRBV4-3 and TRBJ2-5; no reliable D call. The sequenced sample consisted of peripheral blood. CDR3 in amino acids: CASSQGNRIETQYF. The CDR3, as DNA: TGCGCCAGCAGCCAAGGCAACAGAATAGAGACCCAGTACTTC.